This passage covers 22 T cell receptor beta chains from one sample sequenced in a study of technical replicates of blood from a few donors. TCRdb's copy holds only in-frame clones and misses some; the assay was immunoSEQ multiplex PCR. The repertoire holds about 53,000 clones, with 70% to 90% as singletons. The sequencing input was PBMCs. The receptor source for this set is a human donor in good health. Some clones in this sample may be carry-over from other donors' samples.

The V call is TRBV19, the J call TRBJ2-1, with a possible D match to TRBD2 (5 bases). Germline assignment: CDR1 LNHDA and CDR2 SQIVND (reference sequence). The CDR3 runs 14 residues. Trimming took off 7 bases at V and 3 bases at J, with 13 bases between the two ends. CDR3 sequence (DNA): TGTGCCAGTAAAGCGGCGTCTTACTACAATGAGCAGTTCTTC. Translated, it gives CASKAASYYNEQFF. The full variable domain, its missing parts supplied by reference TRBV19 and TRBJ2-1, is DGGITQSPKYLFRKEGQNVTLSCEQNLNHDAMYWYRQDPGQGLRLIYYSQIVNDFQKGDIAEGYSVSREKKESFPLTVTSAQKNPTAFYLCASKAASYYNEQFFGPGTRLTVL.

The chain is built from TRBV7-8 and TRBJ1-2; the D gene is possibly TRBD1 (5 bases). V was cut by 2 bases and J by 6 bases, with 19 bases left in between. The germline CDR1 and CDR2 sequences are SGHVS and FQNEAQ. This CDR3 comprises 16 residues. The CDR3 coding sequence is TGTGCCAGCAGCTTAATTCGCCCAGGGACTATTAATGGCTACACCTTC. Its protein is CASSLIRPGTINGYTF.

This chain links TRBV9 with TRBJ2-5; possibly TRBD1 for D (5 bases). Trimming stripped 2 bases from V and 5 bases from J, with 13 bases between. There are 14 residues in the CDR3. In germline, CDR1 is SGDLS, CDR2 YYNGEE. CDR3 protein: CASSVWGEGETQYF. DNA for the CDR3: TGTGCCAGCAGCGTTTGGGGCGAAGGGGAGACCCAGTACTTC. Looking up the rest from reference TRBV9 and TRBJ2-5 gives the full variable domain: DSGVTQTPKHLITATGQRVTLRCSPRSGDLSVYWYQQSLDQGLQFLIQYYNGEERAKGNILERFSAQQFPDLHSELNLSSLELGDSALYFCASSVWGEGETQYFGPGTRLLVL.

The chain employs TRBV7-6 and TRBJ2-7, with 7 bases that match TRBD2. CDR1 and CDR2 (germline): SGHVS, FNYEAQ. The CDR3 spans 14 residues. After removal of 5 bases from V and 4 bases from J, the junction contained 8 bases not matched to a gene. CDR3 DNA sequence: TGTGCCAGCAGCCCGGACTGGGGGGGGTACGAGCAGTACTTC. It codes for CASSPDWGGYEQYF.

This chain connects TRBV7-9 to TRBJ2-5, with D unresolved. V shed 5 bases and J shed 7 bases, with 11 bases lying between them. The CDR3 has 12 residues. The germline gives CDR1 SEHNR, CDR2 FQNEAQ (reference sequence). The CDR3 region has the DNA TGTGCCAGCAGCAACGAACCGGGGACCCAGTACTTC. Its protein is CASSNEPGTQYF.

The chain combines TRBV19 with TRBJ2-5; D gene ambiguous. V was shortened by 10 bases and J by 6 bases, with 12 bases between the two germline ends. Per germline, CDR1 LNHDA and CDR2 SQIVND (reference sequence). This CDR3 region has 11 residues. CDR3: CATPTCQTQYF. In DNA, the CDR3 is TGTGCCACCCCAACTTGTCAGACCCAGTACTTC.

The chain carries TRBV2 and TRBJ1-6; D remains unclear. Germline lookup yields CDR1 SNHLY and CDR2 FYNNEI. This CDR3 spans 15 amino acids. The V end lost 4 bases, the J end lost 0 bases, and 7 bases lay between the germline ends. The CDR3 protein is CASSAGGSYNSPLHF. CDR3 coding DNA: TGTGCCAGCAGTGCCGGCGGCTCCTATAATTCACCCCTCCACTTT.

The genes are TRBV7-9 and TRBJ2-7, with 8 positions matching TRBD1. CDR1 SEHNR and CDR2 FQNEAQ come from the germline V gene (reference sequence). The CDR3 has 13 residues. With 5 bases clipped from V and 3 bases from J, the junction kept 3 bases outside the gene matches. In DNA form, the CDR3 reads TGTGCCAGCAGCGAGGACAGGGTCTACGAGCAGTACTTC. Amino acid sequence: CASSEDRVYEQYF. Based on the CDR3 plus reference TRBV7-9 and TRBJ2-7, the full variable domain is DTGVSQNPRHKITKRGQNVTFRCDPISEHNRLYWYRQTLGQGPEFLTYFQNEAQLEKSRLLSDRFSAERPKGSFSTLEIQRTEQGDSAMYLCASSEDRVYEQYFGPGTRLTVT.

CDR3 in DNA: TGTGCCAGTAGTGCAGGGACTAGCTTCAACACCGGGGAGCTGTTTTTT. Encoded protein: CASSAGTSFNTGELFF. The V call is TRBV19, the J call TRBJ2-2, with 9 bases aligning to TRBD2. This CDR3 spans 16 amino acids. The trim removed 5 bases at V and 2 bases at J, leaving 6 bases unmatched. Per germline, CDR1 LNHDA and CDR2 SQIVND (reference sequence).

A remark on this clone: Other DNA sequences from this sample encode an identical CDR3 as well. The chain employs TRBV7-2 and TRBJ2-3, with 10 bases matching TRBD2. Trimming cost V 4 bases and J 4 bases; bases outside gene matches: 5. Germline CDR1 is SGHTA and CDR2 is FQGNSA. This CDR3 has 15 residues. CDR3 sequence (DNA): TGTGCCAGCAGCTCGCTAGCGGGAGCCCCAGATACGCAGTATTTT. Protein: CASSSLAGAPDTQYF.

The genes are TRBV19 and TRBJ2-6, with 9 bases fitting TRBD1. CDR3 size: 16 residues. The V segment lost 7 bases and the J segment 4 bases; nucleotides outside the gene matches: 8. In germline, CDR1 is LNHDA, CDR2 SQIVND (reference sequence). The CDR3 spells CASTTQGAQGANVLTF. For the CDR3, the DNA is TGTGCCAGTACAACACAGGGGGCGCAAGGGGCCAACGTCCTGACTTTC.

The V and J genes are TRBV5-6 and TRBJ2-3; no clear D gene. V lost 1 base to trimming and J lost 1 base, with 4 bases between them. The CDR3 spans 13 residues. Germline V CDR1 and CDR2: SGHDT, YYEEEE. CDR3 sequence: CASSLSRTDTQYF. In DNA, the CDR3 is TGTGCCAGCAGCTTGAGCCGCACAGATACGCAGTATTTT.

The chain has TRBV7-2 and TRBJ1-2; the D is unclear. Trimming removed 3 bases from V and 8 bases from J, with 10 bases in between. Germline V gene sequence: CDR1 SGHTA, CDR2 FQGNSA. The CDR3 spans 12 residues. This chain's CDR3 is CASSFKPPGYTF. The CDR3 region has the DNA TGTGCCAGCAGCTTCAAGCCCCCCGGCTACACCTTC.

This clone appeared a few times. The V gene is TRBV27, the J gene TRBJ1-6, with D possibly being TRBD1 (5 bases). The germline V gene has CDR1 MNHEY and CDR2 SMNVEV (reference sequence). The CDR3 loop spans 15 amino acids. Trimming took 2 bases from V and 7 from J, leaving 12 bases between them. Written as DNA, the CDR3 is TGTGCCAGCAGTTTAGGGGCGTTAGAGAATTCACCCCTCCACTTT. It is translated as CASSLGALENSPLHF.

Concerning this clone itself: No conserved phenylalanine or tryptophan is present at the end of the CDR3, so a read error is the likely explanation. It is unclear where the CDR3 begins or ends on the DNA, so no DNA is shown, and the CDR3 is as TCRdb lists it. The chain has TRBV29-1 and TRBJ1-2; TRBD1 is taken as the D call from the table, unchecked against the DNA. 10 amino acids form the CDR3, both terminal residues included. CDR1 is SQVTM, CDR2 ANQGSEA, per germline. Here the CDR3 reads CSVEEGQGEI.

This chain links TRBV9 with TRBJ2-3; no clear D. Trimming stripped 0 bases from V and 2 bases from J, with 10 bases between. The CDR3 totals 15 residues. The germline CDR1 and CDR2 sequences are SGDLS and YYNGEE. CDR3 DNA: TGTGCCAGCAGCGTAGCAGACTTACTCACAGATACGCAGTATTTT. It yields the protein CASSVADLLTDTQYF.

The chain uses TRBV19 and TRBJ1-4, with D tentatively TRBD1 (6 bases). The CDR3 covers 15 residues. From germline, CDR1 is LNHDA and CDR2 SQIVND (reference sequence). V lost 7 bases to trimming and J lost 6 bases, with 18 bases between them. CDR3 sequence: CASTLGGGAYEKLFF. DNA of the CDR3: TGTGCCAGTACCCTAGGGGGGGGCGCATATGAAAAACTGTTTTTT.

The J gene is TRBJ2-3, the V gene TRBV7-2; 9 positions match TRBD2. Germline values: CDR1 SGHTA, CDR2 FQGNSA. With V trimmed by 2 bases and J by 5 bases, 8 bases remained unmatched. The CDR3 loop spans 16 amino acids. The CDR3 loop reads CASSLLAGKRGDTQYF. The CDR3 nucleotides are TGTGCCAGCAGCTTACTAGCGGGGAAGAGGGGAGATACGCAGTATTTT.

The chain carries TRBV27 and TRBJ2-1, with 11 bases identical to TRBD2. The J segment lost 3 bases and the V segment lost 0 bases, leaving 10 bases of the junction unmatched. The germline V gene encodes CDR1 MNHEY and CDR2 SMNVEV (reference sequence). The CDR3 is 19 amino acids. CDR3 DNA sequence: TGTGCCAGCAGTTTATCGATCTGGGTAACTAGCGGGAGCTACAATGAGCAGTTCTTC. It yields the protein CASSLSIWVTSGSYNEQFF.

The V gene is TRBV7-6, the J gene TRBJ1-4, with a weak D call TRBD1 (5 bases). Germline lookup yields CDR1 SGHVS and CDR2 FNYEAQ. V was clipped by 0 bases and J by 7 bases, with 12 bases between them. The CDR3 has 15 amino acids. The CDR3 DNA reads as TGTGCCAGCAGCTTAGCGCCCGGGAGGGGTGAAAAACTGTTTTTT. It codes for CASSLAPGRGEKLFF.

The DNA for the CDR3 is TGTGCCAGCAGCCCCGACAGGGGGATCTACGAGCAGTACTTC. Its protein product is CASSPDRGIYEQYF. The gene calls are TRBV11-1 and TRBJ2-7; 9 bases map to TRBD1. The CDR3 is made up of 14 amino acids. Germline V gene data show CDR1 as SGHAT and CDR2 as FQDESV (reference sequence). V dropped 5 bases and J dropped 3; count of bases not matched to a gene: 5.

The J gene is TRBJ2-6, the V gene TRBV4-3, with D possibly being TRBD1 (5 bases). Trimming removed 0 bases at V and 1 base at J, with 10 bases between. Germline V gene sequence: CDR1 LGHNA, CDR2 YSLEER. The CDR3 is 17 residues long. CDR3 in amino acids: CASSQDLRASGANVLTF. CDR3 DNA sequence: TGCGCCAGCAGCCAAGATCTCAGGGCATCTGGGGCCAACGTCCTGACTTTC.